The 4 T cell receptor beta chains below come from one sample, sequenced in a study of blood T cells in healthy people across ages. Primed by a sample-barcoded 5' primer and a J-beta primer mix, a second PCR proceeded for 7 to 11 cycles. One entry per CDR3 protein results from TCRdb running MiXCR on the 5' RACE reads. Among hundreds of thousands of distinct CDR3 sequences listed, roughly 32% were seen once. Material: blood. These receptors were collected from an elderly woman in good health.

In this sample, this clonotype turned up many times. The chain employs TRBV5-1 and TRBJ1-5; maybe TRBD1 (6 bases). Between the trimmed V and J ends, which lost 4 bases and 2 bases, there was a span of 10 bases. Germline CDR1 reads SGHRS; CDR2 reads YFSETQ. CDR3 size: 14 residues. Written as DNA, the CDR3 is TGCGCCAGCAGCCCGAGGGGGGGCAATCAGCCCCAGCATTTT. Translating it yields CASSPRGGNQPQHF.

This clonotype has just a few counts. The chain employs TRBV20-1 and TRBJ1-4; unclear D gene. Trimming left V 4 bases short and J 3 bases short, with 15 bases between. CDR3 length: 15 amino acids. Per germline, CDR1 DFQATT and CDR2 SNEGSKA (reference sequence). CDR3 DNA sequence: TGCAGTGCTATTCTAGACCAACTTTCTAATGAAAAACTGTTTTTT. This sequence encodes CSAILDQLSNEKLFF.

This clonotype came up many times. V gene TRBV20-1 combines with J gene TRBJ2-1; 8 bases line up with TRBD2. Losses at the gene ends were 2 bases for V and 9 bases for J; bases not matched to a gene: 6. CDR3 length: 13 amino acids. The germline CDR1 and CDR2 sequences are DFQATT and SNEGSKA (reference sequence). The CDR3 coding sequence is TGCAGTGCTAGACGGGGGGGGGCCGTTGAGCAGTTCTTC. This sequence encodes CSARRGGAVEQFF.

In this sample, this clonotype turned up many times. The gene calls are TRBV6-2 or TRBV6-3 and TRBJ1-2; 10 bases line up with TRBD1. The V segment lost 6 bases and the J segment 5 bases; nucleotides outside the gene matches: 6. CDR1 and CDR2 from the germline V gene are MNHEY and SVGEGT. The CDR3 has 14 amino acids. This CDR3 reads CASRGTGDGYGYTF. The CDR3 DNA follows: TGTGCCAGCAGAGGGACAGGGGACGGGTATGGCTACACCTTC.